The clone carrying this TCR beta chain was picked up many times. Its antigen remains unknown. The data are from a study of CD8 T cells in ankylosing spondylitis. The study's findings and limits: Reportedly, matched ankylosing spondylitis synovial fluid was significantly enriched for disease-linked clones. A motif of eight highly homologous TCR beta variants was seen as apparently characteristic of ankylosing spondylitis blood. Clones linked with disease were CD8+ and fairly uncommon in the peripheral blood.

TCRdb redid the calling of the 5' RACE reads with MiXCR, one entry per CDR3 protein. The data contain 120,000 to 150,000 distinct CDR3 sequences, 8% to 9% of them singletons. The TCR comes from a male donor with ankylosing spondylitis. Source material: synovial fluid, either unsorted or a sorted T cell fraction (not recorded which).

CDR3 DNA: TGTGCCAGCAGCCGTAGCGGGAACTTAGACGAGCAGTACTTC. Translation gives CASSRSGNLDEQYF. V is TRBV7-2 and J is TRBJ2-7, with 8 bases matching TRBD2. V lost 5 bases and J lost 5; bases outside the gene matches: 8. The CDR3 loop spans 14 amino acids. Germline V gene data show CDR1 as SGHTA and CDR2 as FQGNSA. Combining the CDR3 with reference TRBV7-2 and TRBJ2-7 gives the whole variable domain GAGVSQSPSNKVTEKGKDVELRCDPISGHTALYWYRQSLGQGLEFLIYFQGNSAPDKSGLPSDRFSAERTGGSVSTLTIQRTQQEDSAVYLCASSRSGNLDEQYFGPGTRLTVT.